Included here is one T cell receptor (beta chain) sequence, with context. Its cognate antigen is unknown. cDNA libraries for TRB were generated by 5' RACE incorporating UMI labels. Each CDR3 protein gets one entry in TCRdb, which reprocessed the 5' RACE reads and gives no DNA. The sample holds over 70,000 distinct CDR3 sequences. This entry is derived from a study of CXCR3-negative and CXCR3-positive naive CD8 T cells. From germline, CDR1 is SGHTA and CDR2 FQGNSA. The CDR3 length is 14 residues. CD45RO-CCR7+CD27+CD95- cells counted as naive CD8+ T cells. Study-wide results and caveats: Most assays were run on fresh PBMCs (CXCR3 expression partially decreased after cryopreservation). The TRB CDR3s that CXCR3-positive naive cells carried were more hydrophobic than those of CXCR3-negative naive cells.

This chain uses TRBV7-2 with TRBJ1-1; TCRdb proposes TRBD1, but this gene call is untestable without DNA. Sequencing was carried out using naive CXCR3+ CD8+ T cells from blood. Regarding subset: CD45RO-CCR7+CD27+CD95- naive CD8+ T cells expressing CXCR3 (TNR3+). The TCR was taken from a human donor in good health. Some clones in this sample may be carry-over from other donors' samples. This chain's CDR3 is CASSYGTGRTEAFF.